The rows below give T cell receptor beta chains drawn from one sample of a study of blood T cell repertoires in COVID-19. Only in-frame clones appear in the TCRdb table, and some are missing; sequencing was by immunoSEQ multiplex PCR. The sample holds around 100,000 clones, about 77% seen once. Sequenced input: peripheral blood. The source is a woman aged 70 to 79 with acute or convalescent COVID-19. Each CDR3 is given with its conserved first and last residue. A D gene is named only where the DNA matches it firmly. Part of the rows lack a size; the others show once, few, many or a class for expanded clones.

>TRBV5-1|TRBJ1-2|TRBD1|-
CASSLQGNYGYTF
TGCGCCAGCAGCTTACAGGGGAACTATGGCTACACCTTC
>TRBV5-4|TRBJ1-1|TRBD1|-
CASSSDRGAEAFF
TGTGCCAGCAGCAGCGACAGGGGGGCTGAAGCTTTCTTT
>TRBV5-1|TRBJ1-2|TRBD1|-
CASSSGDRVDHTF
TGCGCCAGCAGCTCGGGGGACAGAGTTGATCACACCTTC
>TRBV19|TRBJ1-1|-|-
CASSPGVPGTEAFF
TGTGCCAGTAGTCCGGGGGTTCCAGGAACTGAAGCTTTCTTT
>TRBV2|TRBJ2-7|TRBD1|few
CASSEVGQQRYEQYF
TGTGCCAGCAGTGAAGTGGGACAGCAGAGGTACGAGCAGTACTTC
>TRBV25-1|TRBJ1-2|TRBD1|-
CASSDPRGNSYGYTF
TGTGCCAGCAGTGATCCCAGGGGGAATAGCTATGGCTACACCTTC
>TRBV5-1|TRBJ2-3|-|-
CASSFRGPSQSFLTDTQYF
TGCGCCAGCAGCTTTAGAGGGCCTTCCCAATCCTTCCTCACAGATACGCAGTATTTT
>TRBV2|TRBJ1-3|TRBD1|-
CASSETGSAGNTIYF
TGTGCCAGCAGTGAGACAGGGAGTGCTGGAAACACCATATATTTT
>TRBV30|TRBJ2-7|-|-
CAWSVTGFLEQYF
TGTGCCTGGAGTGTAACGGGGTTCCTTGAGCAGTACTTC
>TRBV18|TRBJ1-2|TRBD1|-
CASSWPGTDYGYTF
TGTGCCAGCTCATGGCCGGGGACAGACTATGGCTACACCTTC
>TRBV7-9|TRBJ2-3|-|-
CASSSQARRASTDTQYF
TGTGCCAGCAGCTCTCAGGCTCGAAGAGCTAGCACAGATACGCAGTATTTT
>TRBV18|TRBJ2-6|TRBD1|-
CASSQGQGLGANVLTF
TGTGCCAGCTCCCAGGGACAGGGATTGGGGGCCAACGTCCTGACTTTC
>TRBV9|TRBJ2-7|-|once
CASSGAGDGVLEQYF
TGTGCCAGCAGCGGAGCTGGAGACGGCGTTCTCGAGCAGTACTTC
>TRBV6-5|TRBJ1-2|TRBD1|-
CASSYSGQGNYGYTF
TGTGCCAGCAGTTACTCGGGACAGGGAAACTATGGCTACACCTTC
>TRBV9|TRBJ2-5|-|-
CASSVTTEPETQYF
TGTGCCAGCAGCGTCACAACCGAACCAGAGACCCAGTACTTC
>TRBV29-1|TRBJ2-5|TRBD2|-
CSSKTSGVETQYF
TGCAGCTCCAAGACTAGCGGGGTTGAGACCCAGTACTTC
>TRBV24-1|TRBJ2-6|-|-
CATSDGQGSRSGANVLTF
TGTGCCACCAGTGATGGGCAGGGGAGTCGCTCTGGGGCCAACGTCCTGACTTTC
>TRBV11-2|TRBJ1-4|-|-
CASSHSGGKLFF
TGTGCCAGCAGCCATTCCGGAGGAAAACTGTTTTTT
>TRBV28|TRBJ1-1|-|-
CASSFQGLWTEAFF
TGTGCCAGCAGTTTTCAGGGGCTCTGGACTGAAGCTTTCTTT
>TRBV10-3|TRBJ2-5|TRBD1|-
CAISDPTGGGQETQYF
TGTGCCATCAGTGACCCGACAGGGGGCGGACAAGAGACCCAGTACTTC
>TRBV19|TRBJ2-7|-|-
CASSIVGQTRRVYEQYF
TGTGCCAGTAGTATAGTTGGACAGACCCGTAGGGTCTACGAGCAGTACTTC
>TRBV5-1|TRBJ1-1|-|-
CASSFGLQGNTEAFF
TGCGCCAGCAGCTTTGGGTTACAGGGGAACACTGAAGCTTTCTTT
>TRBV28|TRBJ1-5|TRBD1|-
CASSFRDRGSQPQHF
TGTGCCAGCAGTTTTCGGGACAGGGGGTCTCAGCCCCAGCATTTT
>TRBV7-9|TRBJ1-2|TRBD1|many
CASSPWDRVGYGYTF
TGTGCCAGCAGCCCATGGGACAGGGTAGGCTATGGCTACACCTTC
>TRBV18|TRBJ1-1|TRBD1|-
CASSQGQSMNTEAFF
TGTGCCAGCTCACAGGGACAGTCCATGAACACTGAAGCTTTCTTT
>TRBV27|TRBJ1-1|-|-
CASNNPGAEAFF
TGTGCCAGCAATAATCCGGGGGCTGAAGCTTTCTTT
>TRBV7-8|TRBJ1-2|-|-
CASSIGAGNYGYTF
TGTGCCAGCAGCATAGGGGCCGGTAACTATGGCTACACCTTC
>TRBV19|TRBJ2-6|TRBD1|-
CASSPGTGTSGANVLTF
TGTGCCAGTAGCCCCGGGACAGGGACCTCTGGGGCCAACGTCCTGACTTTC
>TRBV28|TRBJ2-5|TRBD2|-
CASSTPGGRGETQYF
TGTGCCAGCAGTACACCCGGGGGGAGGGGAGAGACCCAGTACTTC
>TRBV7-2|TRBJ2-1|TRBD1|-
CASSWDRGLSNEQFF
TGTGCCAGCAGCTGGGACAGGGGGCTATCCAATGAGCAGTTCTTC
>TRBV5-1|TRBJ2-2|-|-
CASSLEGGRTGELFF
TGCGCCAGCAGCTTGGAAGGAGGGCGAACCGGGGAGCTGTTTTTT
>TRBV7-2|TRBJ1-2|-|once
CASSLALNSFYGYTF
TGTGCCAGCAGCTTAGCGCTTAACAGCTTCTATGGCTACACCTTC
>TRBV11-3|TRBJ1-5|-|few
CASSLGRRLGQPQHF
TGTGCCAGCAGCTTGGGGAGGCGTCTGGGGCAGCCCCAGCATTTT
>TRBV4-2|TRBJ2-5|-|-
CASSQEGVRGRGGGETQYF
TGTGCCAGCAGCCAAGAAGGAGTTCGAGGAAGGGGGGGAGGAGAGACCCAGTACTTC
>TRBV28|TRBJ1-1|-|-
CASTLQGTEAFF
TGTGCCAGCACCCTACAGGGTACTGAAGCTTTCTTT
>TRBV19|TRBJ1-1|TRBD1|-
CASSVRGPDTEAFF
TGTGCCAGTAGTGTCAGGGGGCCGGACACTGAAGCTTTCTTT
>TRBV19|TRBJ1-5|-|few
CASSRLFGQLNQPQHF
TGTGCCAGTAGTAGATTGTTTGGACAGCTAAATCAGCCCCAGCATTTT
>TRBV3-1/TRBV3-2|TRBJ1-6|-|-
CASSQGPISPLHF
TGTGCCAGCAGCCAAGGTCCCATTTCACCCCTCCACTTT
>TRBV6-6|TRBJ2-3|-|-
CASTRQRSTTAMNTDTQYF
TGTGCCAGCACTCGACAGAGATCCACGACTGCAATGAACACAGATACGCAGTATTTT
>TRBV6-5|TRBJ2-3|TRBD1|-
CATNQGVLGTDTQYF
TGTGCCACCAATCAGGGGGTATTGGGTACAGATACGCAGTATTTT
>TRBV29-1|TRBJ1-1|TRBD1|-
CSAIGTALNTEAFF
TGCAGCGCTATAGGGACAGCCTTGAACACTGAAGCTTTCTTT
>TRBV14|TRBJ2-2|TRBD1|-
CASSRGQGADAGELFF
TGTGCCAGCAGCCGAGGACAGGGGGCTGACGCCGGGGAGCTGTTTTTT
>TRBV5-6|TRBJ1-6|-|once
CASSLRSPNSPLHF
TGTGCCAGCAGCTTGAGGAGCCCAAATTCACCCCTCCACTTT
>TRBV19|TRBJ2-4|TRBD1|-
CASSPGQLNIQYF
TGTGCCAGTAGTCCGGGACAGCTAAACATTCAGTACTTC
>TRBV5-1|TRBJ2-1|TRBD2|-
CASSLVMAGGPNEQFF
TGCGCCAGCAGCTTGGTAATGGCGGGGGGGCCCAATGAGCAGTTCTTC
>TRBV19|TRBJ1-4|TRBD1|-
CASRSDRDREGEKLFF
TGTGCCAGTAGATCTGACCGGGACAGGGAAGGAGAAAAACTGTTTTTT
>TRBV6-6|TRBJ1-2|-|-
CASSTYRDGYTF
TGTGCCAGCAGCACATACAGGGACGGCTACACCTTC
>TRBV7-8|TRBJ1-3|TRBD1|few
CASSLGTATSGNTIYF
TGTGCCAGCAGCTTGGGGACAGCAACATCTGGAAACACCATATATTTT
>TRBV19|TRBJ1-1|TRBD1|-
CASLGTGANLGAFF
TGTGCCAGTCTGGGGACAGGGGCGAATCTCGGGGCTTTCTTT
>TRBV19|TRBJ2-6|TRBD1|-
CATADRGTGANVLTF
TGTGCCACCGCGGACAGGGGGACTGGGGCCAACGTCCTGACTTTC
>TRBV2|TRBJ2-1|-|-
CASLCEQFF
TGTGCCAGCTTATGTGAGCAGTTCTTC
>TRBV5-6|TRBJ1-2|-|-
CASSFQSLQGRGYTF
TGTGCCAGCAGCTTCCAAAGCTTACAGGGCCGTGGCTACACCTTC
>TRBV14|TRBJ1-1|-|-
CASTQYQDTEAFF
TGTGCCAGCACACAGTATCAGGACACTGAAGCTTTCTTT
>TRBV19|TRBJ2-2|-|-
CASSIGTSTGELFF
TGTGCCAGTAGTATAGGGACATCGACCGGGGAGCTGTTTTTT
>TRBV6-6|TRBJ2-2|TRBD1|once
CASSQRQGLKNTGELFF
TGTGCCAGCAGTCAACGACAGGGCCTTAAGAACACCGGGGAGCTGTTTTTT
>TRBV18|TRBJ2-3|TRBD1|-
CASQPGQPTDTQYF
TGTGCCAGCCAACCGGGACAGCCCACAGATACGCAGTATTTT
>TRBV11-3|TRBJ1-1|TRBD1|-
CASSPGTAEAFF
TGTGCCAGCAGCCCTGGGACAGCTGAAGCTTTCTTT